The T cell receptor (beta chain) described here comes from a study of shared clonotypes between healthy human individuals. Study-level information: Sampling drew on donors who were a couple of women and a few men aged 18 to 49. Notes on the study in general: Blood was the sole source, and tissue repertoires probably differ. For naive CD4 cells, 4% to 6% of clonotypes were shared across a handful of donors.

Concerning this clone: Antigen specificity is unknown.

Here immunoSEQ multiplex PCR was the method, and the copy in TCRdb shows in-frame clones only, minus some. The table has approximately 1.5 million clones, 98% seen once. Specimen: naive CD4+ T cells sorted from blood. The subset was: CD45RA+ positively selected. The receptor was isolated from a man aged 25 to 40 in good health.

CDR3 coding DNA: TGTGCCAGCAGTTTAAGGGGGGACAGGGACAATGAGCAGTTCTTC. Its protein is CASSLRGDRDNEQFF. V and J are TRBV28 and TRBJ2-1; 9 bases fit TRBD1. Germline values: CDR1 MDHEN, CDR2 SYDVKM. CDR3 length: 15 amino acids. After removal of 2 bases from V and 5 bases from J, the junction contained 4 bases not matched to a gene.